Sequencing of this T cell receptor (beta chain) was carried out in a study of vaccination and CD4 T cells after COVID-19. Overall study context: Four females and six males made up the convalescents, with two Hispanic.

Researchers used the Oncomine TCR Beta short-read assay to sequence DNA from cultured CD4+ T cells. TCRdb reprocessed the PCR reads with MiXCR, giving one entry per CDR3 protein. The data contain around 15,000 distinct CDR3 sequences, 40% to 55% of them seen just once; the ten biggest clones take up approximately 16%. The CDR3 extends over 13 amino acids. Germline V lookup: CDR1 LGHDT, CDR2 YNNKEL (reference sequence). V dropped 1 base and J dropped 12 bases, with 13 bases sitting between them. Treatment denoted: roughly 11-day PBMC culture with coronavirus spike peptide pools or control peptides (ViraFEST assay). Note on this clonotype: Its cognate antigen is unknown.

Sample: CD4+ T cells from blood, cultured in vitro, taken before SARS-CoV-2 vaccination. The genes are TRBV3-1 and TRBJ2-1; D remains ambiguous. The source of this sequence is a human donor who had recovered from COVID-19. The CDR3 DNA is TGTGCCAGCAGCCAAGGGGATCCCATCGGGCAGTTCTTC. It codes for CASSQGDPIGQFF.